These T cell receptor beta chains were read from a single sample in a study of blood T cell repertoires in COVID-19. The method was immunoSEQ multiplex PCR; TCRdb's version includes in-frame clones alone and lacks a portion of them. The table records under 250,000 clones, 86% of them present only once. The specimen was peripheral blood. The source of these receptors is a woman aged 55-70 years who had recovered from COVID-19. The conserved cysteine and the conserved F or W are not part of the CDR3 here. The D gene is left open where the match is weak. Rows give clone size only sometimes, using once, few, many, or a class for an expanded clone.

.	TRBV7-3	TRBJ2-5	12	.	ASSLYGVGETQY
.	TRBV6-5	TRBJ1-2	13	TRBD1	ASSYEGAWSYGYT
.	TRBV28	TRBJ2-2	13	TRBD2	ASSRHGGGAGELF
.	TRBV3-1/TRBV3-2	TRBJ1-3	14	.	ASSQLIPESGNTIY
.	TRBV4-1	TRBJ1-5	14	.	ASSQEAGYSNQPQH
.	TRBV9	TRBJ2-2	13	.	ASSFGTPQTGELF
.	TRBV7-2	TRBJ2-5	13	TRBD2	ASSFSGAYQETQY
.	TRBV15	TRBJ2-5	10	.	ATSRDQGDQY
.	TRBV18	TRBJ1-1	13	TRBD1	ASSPWTGTNTEAF
once	TRBV4-2	TRBJ1-1	12	.	ASSQDPTGGEAF
.	TRBV7-2	TRBJ1-2	14	.	ASSLAAGPLSGGYT
.	TRBV19	TRBJ2-6	16	TRBD2	ASSMGWRGSSGANVLT
few	TRBV6-2/TRBV6-3	TRBJ2-3	13	.	ASSRPTGFTDTQY
.	TRBV29-1	TRBJ1-2	12	.	SVALRDGGYGYT
.	TRBV5-1	TRBJ2-1	16	TRBD2	ASSSSRTSGGTYNEQF
.	TRBV6-1	TRBJ1-5	11	.	ASSEFRDQPQH
few	TRBV9	TRBJ1-2	12	.	ASSVSGLGYGYT
.	TRBV5-1	TRBJ2-7	14	TRBD2	ASSLESLAGGPWQY
.	TRBV19	TRBJ1-1	12	TRBD1	ASSRTGVNTEAF
many	TRBV29-1	TRBJ1-2	11	.	SGLGGTNYGYT
.	TRBV18	TRBJ1-5	15	TRBD1	ASSPTGRGQGSQPQH
.	TRBV7-2	TRBJ1-3	13	.	ASSLVPVVGNTIY
.	TRBV28	TRBJ2-5	12	.	ASSFIAGLETQY
.	TRBV12-3/TRBV12-4	TRBJ2-7	11	.	ASSLDRSYEQY
.	TRBV11-1	TRBJ1-2	14	TRBD1	ASSQNHRDSTYGYT
.	TRBV6-1	TRBJ2-5	14	.	ASSEAPGGLWETQY
.	TRBV5-4	TRBJ2-2	15	.	ASSSPGGDSLSGELF
.	TRBV15	TRBJ2-3	14	TRBD2	ATSRDLRGGTDTQY
.	TRBV5-8	TRBJ2-6	17	TRBD1	ASSSWFGDSYSGANVLT
.	TRBV2	TRBJ2-1	13	.	ASSEAGTSYNEQF
.	TRBV10-3	TRBJ1-3	13	.	AISPGGLPGNTIY
.	TRBV4-2	TRBJ1-1	12	.	ASSGWSGLTEAF
.	TRBV6-6	TRBJ1-3	13	TRBD1	ASSRNRGGGNTIY
.	TRBV6-5	TRBJ1-6	12	TRBD1	ASKVQGENSPLH
.	TRBV5-1	TRBJ2-7	12	.	ASRPRDTSYEQY
few	TRBV6-5	TRBJ1-5	11	TRBD1	ASSYDRDQPQH
.	TRBV19	TRBJ1-5	12	.	ASSRSNPDQPQH
.	TRBV28	TRBJ1-1	11	.	ASRPDPGPEAF
.	TRBV6-6	TRBJ2-1	13	TRBD2	ATSRGAGRGNEQF
.	TRBV6-2/TRBV6-3	TRBJ2-4	14	TRBD1	ASSHLGQGAKNIQY
.	TRBV2	TRBJ2-5	9	.	ASHLRETQY
.	TRBV7-9	TRBJ1-6	14	TRBD1	ASRRGQSSYNSPLH
.	TRBV11-2	TRBJ2-7	11	TRBD1	ASSGGQGGTSW
.	TRBV28	TRBJ1-5	13	.	ASSLIGQQNQPQH
.	TRBV7-2	TRBJ1-4	13	.	ASSLVVTTSEKLF
few	TRBV19	TRBJ1-6	11	.	ASTTLANSPLH
.	TRBV4-3	TRBJ1-6	15	.	ASSLGGGAGVNSPLH
.	TRBV5-1	TRBJ2-1	13	TRBD2	ASRIAGGIYNEQF
once	TRBV5-6	TRBJ1-2	15	TRBD1	ASSLRMGTGGGDGYT
.	TRBV7-8	TRBJ1-1	12	.	ASSLASGYLEAF
few	TRBV7-3	TRBJ2-5	12	.	ASSPTGLQETQY
.	TRBV7-2	TRBJ1-1	14	TRBD1	ASSPQSGGGVTEAF
.	TRBV18	TRBJ2-3	13	TRBD1	ASSLGTGETDTQY
.	TRBV19	TRBJ2-3	12	TRBD2	ASLGLAGDYTQY
.	TRBV6-5	TRBJ2-1	13	.	ASTSYGTGQLWQF
.	TRBV10-3	TRBJ1-6	11	.	AIRWESNSPLH
.	TRBV28	TRBJ1-4	14	.	ASSLGAGQRNEKLF
few	TRBV5-4	TRBJ2-5	11	.	ASSTWGRKTQY
.	TRBV7-8	TRBJ1-2	13	.	ASSLTRTASYGYT
.	TRBV19	TRBJ2-7	12	TRBD1	ASSPRQGSYEQY